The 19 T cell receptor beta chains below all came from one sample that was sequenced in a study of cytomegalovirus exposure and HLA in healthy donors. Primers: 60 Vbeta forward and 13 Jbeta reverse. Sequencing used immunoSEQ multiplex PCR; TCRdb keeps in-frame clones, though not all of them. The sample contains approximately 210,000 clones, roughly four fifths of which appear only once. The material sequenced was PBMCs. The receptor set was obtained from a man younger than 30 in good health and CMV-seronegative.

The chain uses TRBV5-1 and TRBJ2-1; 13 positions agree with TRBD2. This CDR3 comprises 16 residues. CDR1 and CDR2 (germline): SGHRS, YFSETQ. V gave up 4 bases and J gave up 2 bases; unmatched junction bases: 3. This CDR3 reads CASSNGLAGAYNEQFF. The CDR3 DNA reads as TGCGCCAGCAGCAACGGACTAGCGGGAGCCTACAATGAGCAGTTCTTC.

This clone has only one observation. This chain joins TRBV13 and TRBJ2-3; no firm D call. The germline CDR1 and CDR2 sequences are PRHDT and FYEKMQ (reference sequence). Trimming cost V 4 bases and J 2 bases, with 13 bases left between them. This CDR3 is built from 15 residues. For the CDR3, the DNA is TGTGCCAGCAGCTCCACTACCCCGGACACAGATACGCAGTATTTT. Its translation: CASSSTTPDTDTQYF.

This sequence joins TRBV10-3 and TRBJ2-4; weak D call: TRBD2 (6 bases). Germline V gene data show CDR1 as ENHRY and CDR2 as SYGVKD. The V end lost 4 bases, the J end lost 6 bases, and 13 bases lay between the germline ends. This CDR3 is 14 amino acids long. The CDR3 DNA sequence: TGTGCCATCAGTGCAACACCGGAGGGAAACATTCAGTACTTC. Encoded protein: CAISATPEGNIQYF.

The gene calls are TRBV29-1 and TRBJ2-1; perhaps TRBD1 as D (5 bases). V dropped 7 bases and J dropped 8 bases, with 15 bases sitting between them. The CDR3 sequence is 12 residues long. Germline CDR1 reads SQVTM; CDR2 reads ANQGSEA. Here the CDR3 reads CSATKGPDEQFF. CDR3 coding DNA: TGCAGCGCTACTAAGGGGCCCGATGAGCAGTTCTTC.

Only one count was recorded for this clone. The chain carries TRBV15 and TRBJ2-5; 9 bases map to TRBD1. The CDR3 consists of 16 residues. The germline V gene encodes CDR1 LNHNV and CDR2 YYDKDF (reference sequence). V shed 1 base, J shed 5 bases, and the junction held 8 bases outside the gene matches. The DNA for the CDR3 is TGTGCCACCAGCAGAGGCTACAGGGGGCGCGGGGAGACCCAGTACTTC. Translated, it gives CATSRGYRGRGETQYF.

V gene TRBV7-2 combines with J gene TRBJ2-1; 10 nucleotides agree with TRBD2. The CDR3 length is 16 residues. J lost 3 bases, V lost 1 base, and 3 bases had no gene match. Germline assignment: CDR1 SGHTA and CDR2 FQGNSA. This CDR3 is CASSLGLAGHYNEQFF. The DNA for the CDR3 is TGTGCCAGCAGCTTAGGACTAGCGGGCCACTACAATGAGCAGTTCTTC.

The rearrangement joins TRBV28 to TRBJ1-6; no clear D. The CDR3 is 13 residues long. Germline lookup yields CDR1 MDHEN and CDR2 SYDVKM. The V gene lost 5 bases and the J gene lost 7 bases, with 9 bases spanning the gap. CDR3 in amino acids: CASSRTRNSPLHF. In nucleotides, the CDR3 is TGTGCCAGCAGTCGCACCAGGAATTCACCCCTCCACTTT.

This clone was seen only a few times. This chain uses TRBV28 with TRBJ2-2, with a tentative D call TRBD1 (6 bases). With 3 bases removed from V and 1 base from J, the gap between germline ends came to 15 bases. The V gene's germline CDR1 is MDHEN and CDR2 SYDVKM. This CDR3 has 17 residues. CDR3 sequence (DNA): TGTGCCAGCAGTTTTCCCCCAAGGGGGAAGAACACCGGGGAGCTGTTTTTT. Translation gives CASSFPPRGKNTGELFF. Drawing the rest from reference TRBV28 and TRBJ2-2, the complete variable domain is DVKVTQSSRYLVKRTGEKVFLECVQDMDHENMFWYRQDPGLGLRLIYFSYDVKMKEKGDIPEGYSVSREKKERFSLILESASTNQTSMYLCASSFPPRGKNTGELFFGEGSRLTVL.

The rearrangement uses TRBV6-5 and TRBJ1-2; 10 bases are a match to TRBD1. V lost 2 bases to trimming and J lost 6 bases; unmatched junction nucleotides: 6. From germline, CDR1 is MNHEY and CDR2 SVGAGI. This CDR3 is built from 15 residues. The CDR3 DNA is TGTGCCAGCAGTTACGACAGGGGGCGAATAGATGGCTACACCTTC. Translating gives CASSYDRGRIDGYTF.

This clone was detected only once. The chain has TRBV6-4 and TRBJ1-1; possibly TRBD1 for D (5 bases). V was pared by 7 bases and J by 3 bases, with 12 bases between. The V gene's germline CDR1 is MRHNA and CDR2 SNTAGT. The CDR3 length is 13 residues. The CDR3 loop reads CASTWGGDTEAFF. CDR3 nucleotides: TGTGCCAGCACCTGGGGGGGGGACACTGAAGCTTTCTTT.

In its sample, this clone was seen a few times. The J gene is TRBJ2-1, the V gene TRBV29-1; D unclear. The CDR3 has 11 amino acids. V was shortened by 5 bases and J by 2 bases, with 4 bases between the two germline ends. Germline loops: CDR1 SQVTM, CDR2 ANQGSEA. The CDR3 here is CSVPAYNEQFF. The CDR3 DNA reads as TGCAGCGTTCCTGCCTACAATGAGCAGTTCTTC.

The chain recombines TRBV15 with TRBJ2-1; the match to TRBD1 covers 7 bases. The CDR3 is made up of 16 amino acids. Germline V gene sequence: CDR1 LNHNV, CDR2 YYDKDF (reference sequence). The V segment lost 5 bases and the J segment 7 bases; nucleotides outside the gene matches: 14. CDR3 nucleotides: TGTGCCACCAGCTTCGATAAATCCGACAGGGCGAATGAGCAGTTCTTC. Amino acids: CATSFDKSDRANEQFF.

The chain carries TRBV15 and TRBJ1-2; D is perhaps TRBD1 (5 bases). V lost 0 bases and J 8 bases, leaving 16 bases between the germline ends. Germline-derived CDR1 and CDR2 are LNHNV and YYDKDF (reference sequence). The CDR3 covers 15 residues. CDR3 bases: TGTGCCACCAGCAGAGATATGGTCAGGGAGGGAGGCTACACCTTC. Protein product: CATSRDMVREGGYTF.

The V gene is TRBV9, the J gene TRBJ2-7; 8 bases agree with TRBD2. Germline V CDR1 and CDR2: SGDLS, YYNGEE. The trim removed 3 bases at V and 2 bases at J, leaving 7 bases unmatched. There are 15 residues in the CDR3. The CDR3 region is CASSGGLVPTYEQYF. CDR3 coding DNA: TGTGCCAGCAGCGGGGGACTAGTCCCTACCTACGAGCAGTACTTC.

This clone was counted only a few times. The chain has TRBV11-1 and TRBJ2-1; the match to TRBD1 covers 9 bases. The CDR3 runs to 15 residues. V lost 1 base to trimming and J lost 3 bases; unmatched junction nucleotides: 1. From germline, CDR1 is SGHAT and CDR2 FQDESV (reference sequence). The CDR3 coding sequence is TGTGCCAGCAGCTTAGGGACAGGGGACTACAATGAGCAGTTCTTC. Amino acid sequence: CASSLGTGDYNEQFF.

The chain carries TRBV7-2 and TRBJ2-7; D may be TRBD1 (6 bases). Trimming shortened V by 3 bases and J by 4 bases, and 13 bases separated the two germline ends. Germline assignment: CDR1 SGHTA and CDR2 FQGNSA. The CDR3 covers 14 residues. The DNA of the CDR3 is TGTGCCAGCAGCTTGGGGGCCTTAGGGTACGAGCAGTACTTC. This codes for CASSLGALGYEQYF.

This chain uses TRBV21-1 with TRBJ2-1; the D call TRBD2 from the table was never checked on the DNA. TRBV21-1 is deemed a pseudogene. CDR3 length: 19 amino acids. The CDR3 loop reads CASSKNATQAGLFGNEQFF. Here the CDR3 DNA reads TGTGCCAGCAGCAAAAATGCGACTCAGGCTGGACTATTTGGCAATGAGCAGTTCTTC.

CDR3 sequence: CASRGAGGSYTF. The CDR3, as DNA: TGTGCCAGCAGGGGTGCCGGAGGAAGCTACACCTTC. The chain couples TRBV27 to TRBJ1-2; D is undetermined. CDR3 length: 12 residues. Trimming removed 6 bases from V and 9 bases from J, with 14 bases in between. Germline loops: CDR1 MNHEY, CDR2 SMNVEV (reference sequence).

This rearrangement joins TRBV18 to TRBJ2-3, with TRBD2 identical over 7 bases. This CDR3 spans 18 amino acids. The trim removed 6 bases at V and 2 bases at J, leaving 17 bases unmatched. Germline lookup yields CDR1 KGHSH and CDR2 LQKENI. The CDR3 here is CASSPGGWSLYSTDTQYF. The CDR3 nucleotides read TGTGCCAGCTCGCCGGGGGGATGGAGCCTATACTCCACAGATACGCAGTATTTT.